Listed here are 6 T cell receptor beta chains from one sample, sequenced in a study of PD-L1 blockade in urothelial cancer. Time point specified: peripheral blood 6 weeks after treatment start. Profiled with immunoSEQ multiplex PCR; TCRdb holds only in-frame clones, not every one. The sample lists around 30,000 clones; roughly 80% were seen once. Source: PBMCs, taken around atezolizumab (anti-PD-L1) treatment. These receptors were collected from a man between 65 and 85 years old with urothelial cancer.

This chain uses TRBV7-2 with TRBJ2-1, with D maybe TRBD2 (6 bases). CDR3 size: 15 residues. Between the trimmed V and J ends, which lost 4 bases and 6 bases, there was a span of 16 bases. CDR1 is SGHTA, CDR2 FQGNSA, per germline. The CDR3 here is CASSSPSVYGNEQFF. The CDR3 nucleotides read TGTGCCAGCAGCTCCCCTAGCGTGTATGGCAATGAGCAGTTCTTC. The variable domain in full, completed from reference TRBV7-2 and TRBJ2-1, reads GAGVSQSPSNKVTEKGKDVELRCDPISGHTALYWYRQSLGQGLEFLIYFQGNSAPDKSGLPSDRFSAERTGGSVSTLTIQRTQQEDSAVYLCASSSPSVYGNEQFFGPGTRLTVL.

V gene TRBV28 combines with J gene TRBJ2-7; 11 bases match TRBD1. Trimming at V came to 4 bases and at J to 6 bases, leaving 8 bases not matched to a gene. This CDR3 is 15 amino acids long. Germline V gives CDR1 MDHEN, CDR2 SYDVKM. In DNA, the CDR3 is TGTGCCAGCAGTTCCTCCAGGACAGGGGGCAGCGAGCAGTACTTC. Translating it yields CASSSSRTGGSEQYF. Full variable domain (missing parts from reference TRBV28 and TRBJ2-7): DVKVTQSSRYLVKRTGEKVFLECVQDMDHENMFWYRQDPGLGLRLIYFSYDVKMKEKGDIPEGYSVSREKKERFSLILESASTNQTSMYLCASSSSRTGGSEQYFGPGTRLTVT.

V is TRBV7-9 and J is TRBJ2-2; TRBD2 aligns across 9 bases. The CDR3 totals 17 residues. V shed 1 base, J shed 0 bases, and the junction held 3 bases outside the gene matches. Germline V lookup: CDR1 SEHNR, CDR2 FQNEAQ (reference sequence). As DNA, the CDR3 is TGTGCCAGCAGCTTAGGGCTAGCGGGAACGAACACCGGGGAGCTGTTTTTT. It translates to CASSLGLAGTNTGELFF.

This clone was seen once. This rearrangement joins TRBV7-9 to TRBJ1-1; D ambiguous. This CDR3 has 13 residues. Germline CDR1 SEHNR, CDR2 FQNEAQ (reference sequence). V lost 5 bases and J lost 5, with 12 bases in between. The CDR3 reads CASSHRRVTEAFF. The CDR3 coding sequence is TGTGCCAGCAGCCACCGGCGGGTGACTGAAGCTTTCTTT.

The chain is built from TRBV19 and TRBJ1-5; D is ambiguous. Germline loops: CDR1 LNHDA, CDR2 SQIVND (reference sequence). V lost 3 bases and J 5 bases, leaving 5 bases between the germline ends. CDR3 size: 12 residues. As DNA, the CDR3 is TGTGCCAGTAGTATCGGGGATCAGCCCCAGCATTTT. Protein product: CASSIGDQPQHF.

This clone was picked up one time. The rearrangement uses TRBV7-9 and TRBJ2-7; TRBD1 matches 7 bases. The V and J ends lost 1 base and 5 bases, in that order; junction bases with no gene match: 5. Per germline, CDR1 SEHNR and CDR2 FQNEAQ (reference sequence). The CDR3 has 14 amino acids. The DNA of the CDR3 is TGTGCCAGCAGCTTAGAAAACAGGGGAGACGAGCAGTACTTC. Encoded protein: CASSLENRGDEQYF.